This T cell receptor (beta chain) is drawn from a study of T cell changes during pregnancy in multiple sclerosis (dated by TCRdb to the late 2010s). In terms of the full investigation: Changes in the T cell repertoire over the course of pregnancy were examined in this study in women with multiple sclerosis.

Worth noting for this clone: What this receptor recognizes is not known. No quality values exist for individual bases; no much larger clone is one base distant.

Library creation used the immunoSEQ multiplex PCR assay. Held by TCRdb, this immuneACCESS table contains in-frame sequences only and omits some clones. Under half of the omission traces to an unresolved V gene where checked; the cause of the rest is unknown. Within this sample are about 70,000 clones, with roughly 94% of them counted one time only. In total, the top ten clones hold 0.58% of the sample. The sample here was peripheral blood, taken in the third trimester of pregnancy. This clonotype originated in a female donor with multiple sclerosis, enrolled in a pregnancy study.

The DNA is as follows: TGTGCCAGCAGCTTGGGAGGCTCGGGAGTTGATGGAGAGACCCAGTACTTC. This encodes CASSLGGSGVDGETQYF. The chain couples TRBV5-4 to TRBJ2-5; the D segment could be TRBD2, given 6 matching bases. The CDR3 goes from the cysteine to the phenylalanine over 17 residues. Here the CDR3 DNA is all that survives: 51 bases in frame from base 1. As encoded in the germline V gene (reference sequence), CDR1 is SGHNT while CDR2 is YYREEE. V is shortened by 0 bases, J by 4 bases, and the region joining them spans 19 bases.